These 26 T cell receptor beta chains were sequenced from one sample in a study of breast tumors, draining lymph nodes, adjacent tissues. TCRdb re-derived calls from the multiplex PCR reads in MiXCR, one entry per CDR3 protein. The table shows about 22,000 distinct CDR3 sequences, with roughly 60% occurring only once. Source material: breast tumor tissue. The source is a female donor with breast cancer. Some clones in this sample may be carry-over from other donors' samples.

The chain combines TRBV20-1 with TRBJ2-5, with 8 positions matching TRBD2. V lost 0 bases and J lost 6; bases outside the gene matches: 18. This CDR3 is built from 18 residues. CDR1 is DFQATT and CDR2 is SNEGSKA in the germline V gene (reference sequence). CDR3 sequence (DNA): TGCAGTGCTAGAGATCGAACTAGCGGACATCGAAAGGGGCAGACCCAGTACTTC. As protein: CSARDRTSGHRKGQTQYF.

Comment on this clonotype: One end of the junction varies from germline; a read error may be responsible. The CDR3 DNA sequence: TGTCCCAGCAGCCGAGTAGGGGCAGGCACAGATACGCAGTATTTT. It codes for CPSSRVGAGTDTQYF. The rearrangement joins TRBV3-1 to TRBJ2-3; TRBD1 is a possible D gene (5 bases). Per germline, CDR1 LGHDT and CDR2 YNNKEL (reference sequence). There are 15 residues in the CDR3.

The chain uses TRBV7-3 and TRBJ1-6; possible D gene TRBD1, 5 bases. Germline V gene data show CDR1 as SGHTA and CDR2 as FQGTGA. The CDR3 is 13 amino acids. V lost 5 bases, J lost 10 bases, and 12 bases lay in between. The CDR3 nucleotides read TGTGCCAGCAGCCCCAGTGGGGGGTCACCCCTCCACTTT. It is translated as CASSPSGGSPLHF.

This rearrangement joins TRBV6-1 to TRBJ1-2; perhaps TRBD1 as D (5 bases). The CDR3 is made up of 12 amino acids. The V end was cut by 8 bases, the J end by 8 bases, with 15 bases between. CDR1 is MNHNS and CDR2 is SASEGT in the germline V gene. The CDR3 loop reads CASGEGARGYTF. The CDR3 bases are TGTGCCAGCGGGGAAGGGGCGCGGGGCTACACCTTC.

The table lists this clonotype with many counts. CDR3 nucleotide sequence: TGTGCCAGCAGCCTCCGACAGGGTGGCACAGATACGCAGTATTTT. Translation: CASSLRQGGTDTQYF. The chain has TRBV11-1 and TRBJ2-3, with TRBD1 matching over 7 bases. Losses at the gene ends were 5 bases for V and 1 base for J; bases not matched to a gene: 6. Germline loops: CDR1 SGHAT, CDR2 FQDESV (reference sequence). The CDR3 loop spans 15 amino acids.

This chain uses TRBV2 with TRBJ2-3; the match to TRBD2 covers 9 bases. In germline, CDR1 is SNHLY, CDR2 FYNNEI. Unmatched junction bases numbered 9, after V lost 7 bases and J lost 4 bases. The CDR3 contains 15 residues. The CDR3 reads CASKPTSGYADTQYF. The CDR3, as DNA: TGTGCCAGCAAGCCGACTAGCGGCTACGCAGATACGCAGTATTTT.

This clonotype rates as large. This rearrangement joins TRBV20-1 to TRBJ2-7; 10 positions agree with TRBD2. This CDR3 contains 15 residues. CDR1 DFQATT and CDR2 SNEGSKA come from the germline V gene (reference sequence). Trimming took 5 bases from V and 2 from J; bases not matched to a gene: 9. The CDR3 sequence: CSAVSRLAGTYEQYF. The CDR3 DNA reads as TGCAGTGCTGTGAGTCGACTAGCGGGTACCTACGAGCAGTACTTC.

This clonotype was counted at least ten times. The V and J genes are TRBV20-1 and TRBJ2-4; 12 bases fit TRBD2. V was pared by 0 bases and J by 1 base, with 10 bases of the junction left unmatched. The CDR3 is 19 residues long. Germline loops: CDR1 DFQATT, CDR2 SNEGSKA (reference sequence). The CDR3 protein is CSARDFLAGGETAKNIQYF. The CDR3 DNA reads as TGCAGTGCTAGAGATTTCCTAGCGGGAGGGGAGACGGCCAAAAACATTCAGTACTTC.

This rearrangement joins TRBV7-9 to TRBJ1-2; no clear D gene. The CDR3 consists of 14 residues. In germline, CDR1 is SEHNR, CDR2 FQNEAQ (reference sequence). The V end was cut by 3 bases, the J end by 8 bases, with 16 bases between. The CDR3 nucleotides are TGTGCCAGCAGCTTTTATACAGACTTAGGAGGCTACACCTTC. Translating gives CASSFYTDLGGYTF.

To note about this clonotype: The DNA is left out, because the CDR3 cannot be placed on it with certainty; the CDR3 is given as TCRdb lists it. The chain recombines TRBV7-9 with TRBJ2-7. The germline CDR1 and CDR2 sequences are SEHNR and FQNEAQ (reference sequence). Both ends counted, the CDR3 spans 15 residues. This chain's CDR3 is CTSTDSYEQYFEQYF.

On this clonotype itself: A read error is likely, as this CDR3 ends without the conserved phenylalanine or tryptophan. The chain has TRBV5-5 and TRBJ2-7; the match to TRBD1 covers 8 bases. The length of the CDR3 is 13 residues. J gave up 5 bases and V 4 bases, and 5 bases lay outside the gene matches. Germline-derived CDR1 and CDR2 are SGHKS and YYEKEE (reference sequence). DNA for the CDR3: TGTGCCAGCAGCCCTACGACAGGGGACGAGCAGTACTAC. This codes for CASSPTTGDEQYY.

This chain uses TRBV5-1 with TRBJ2-2, with D tentatively TRBD1 (6 bases). CDR3 length equals 16 residues. Germline V lookup: CDR1 SGHRS, CDR2 YFSETQ. The V end lost 0 bases, the J end lost 4 bases, and 13 bases lay between the germline ends. In DNA form, the CDR3 reads TGCGCCAGCAGCTTGGTTCCAGGGGACGGCACCGGGGAGCTGTTTTTT. Encoded protein: CASSLVPGDGTGELFF.

This clonotype was seen ten or more times. One base away lies a much larger clone, so this may be a sequencing read error. The CDR3 sequence: CSAQGEEETPYF. In DNA, the CDR3 is TGCAGTGCACAGGGGGAGGAAGAGACCCCGTACTTC. This chain joins TRBV20-1 and TRBJ2-5; TRBD1 matches at 8 bases. Looked up from germline, CDR1 is DFQATT and CDR2 is SNEGSKA (reference sequence). The CDR3 covers 12 residues.

The V gene is TRBV10-3, the J gene TRBJ1-2, with TRBD1 as a possible D gene (5 bases). This CDR3 spans 15 amino acids. Trimming removed 0 bases from V and 8 bases from J, with 16 bases in between. CDR1 and CDR2 (germline): ENHRY, SYGVKD. The CDR3 bases are TGTGCCATCAGTGAGTCGATGGGGGACGTCGGGGGCTACACCTTC. Protein product: CAISESMGDVGGYTF.

The gene calls are TRBV19 and TRBJ2-1; 9 nucleotides match TRBD2. The CDR3 covers 13 residues. Germline CDR1 reads LNHDA; CDR2 reads SQIVND (reference sequence). Trimming removed 3 bases from V and 8 bases from J; junction bases left unmatched: 2. The CDR3, as DNA: TGTGCCAGTAGTATGGCGGGGGGGTATGAGCAGTTCTTC. Its protein is CASSMAGGYEQFF.

This clonotype was recorded many times. The rearrangement uses TRBV25-1 and TRBJ2-5; tentatively, D is TRBD2 (5 bases). The CDR3 has 15 residues. Trimming removed 1 base from V and 5 bases from J, with 14 bases in between. Germline CDR1 is MGHDK and CDR2 is SYGVNS. The CDR3 spells CASSESLGEYETQYF. The CDR3, as DNA: TGTGCCAGCAGTGAATCTCTTGGGGAGTATGAGACCCAGTACTTC.

The rearrangement uses TRBV2 and TRBJ2-3; 9 bases line up with TRBD1. Trimming removed 3 bases from V and 1 base from J; junction bases left unmatched: 17. Per germline, CDR1 SNHLY and CDR2 FYNNEI. This CDR3 contains 20 residues. The CDR3 DNA sequence: TGTGCCAGCAGTGATGGGACAGGGACTGTAAGGACCGTTCGCACAGATACGCAGTATTTT. Encoded protein: CASSDGTGTVRTVRTDTQYF. The full variable domain, rest sourced from reference TRBV2 and TRBJ2-3, is EPEVTQTPSHQVTQMGQEVILRCVPISNHLYFYWYRQILGQKVEFLVSFYNNEISEKSEIFDDQFSVERPDGSNFTLKIRSTKLEDSAMYFCASSDGTGTVRTVRTDTQYFGPGTRLTVL.

The chain joins TRBV3-1 to TRBJ2-5, with unresolved D. The CDR3 contains 13 residues. Per the germline V gene, CDR1 is LGHDT and CDR2 is YNNKEL (reference sequence). Between the trimmed V and J ends, which lost 7 bases and 3 bases, there was a span of 12 bases. The CDR3 DNA is TGTGCCAGCATCCCGATCGGAGAAGAGACCCAGTACTTC. Protein sequence: CASIPIGEETQYF.

The V and J genes are TRBV7-6 and TRBJ2-7; 7 positions agree with TRBD1. Germline lookup yields CDR1 SGHVS and CDR2 FNYEAQ. J was trimmed by 5 bases and V by 6 bases; bases with no gene match: 13. CDR3 length: 15 residues. The CDR3 protein is CASSWLGTVPHEQYF. CDR3 coding DNA: TGTGCCAGCAGTTGGCTGGGGACAGTGCCCCACGAGCAGTACTTC.

This clonotype was counted ten times or more. This clone may be a read error of a much larger clone one base away. The chain carries TRBV12-3 or TRBV12-4 and TRBJ1-6; the match to TRBD1 covers 8 bases. The CDR3 is 14 residues long. J lost 9 bases, V lost 3 bases, and 4 bases had no gene match. CDR3 residues: CASSFTDRGSPLHF. DNA of the CDR3: TGTGCCAGCAGTTTCACCGACAGGGGTTCACCCCTCCACTTT.

This clonotype was observed many times. This chain joins TRBV12-3 or TRBV12-4 and TRBJ2-2; D ambiguous. This CDR3 has 12 residues. Trimming cost V 3 bases and J 5 bases, with 4 bases left between them. CDR3 loop: CASSFDTGELFF. The DNA of the CDR3 is TGTGCCAGCAGTTTCGATACCGGGGAGCTGTTTTTT.

The chain combines TRBV29-1 with TRBJ1-2; maybe TRBD1 (5 bases). The CDR3 totals 13 residues. CDR1 and CDR2 from the germline V gene are SQVTM and ANQGSEA. Trimming removed 8 bases at V and 7 bases at J, with 20 bases between. The chain's CDR3 is CSSGGQGPVGYTF. CDR3 sequence (DNA): TGCAGCTCAGGTGGGCAGGGACCTGTTGGCTACACCTTC. Drawing the rest from reference TRBV29-1 and TRBJ1-2, the complete variable domain is SAVISQKPSRDICQRGTSLTIQCQVDSQVTMMFWYRQQPGQSLTLIATANQGSEATYESGFVIDKFPISRPNLTFSTLTVSNMSPEDSSIYLCSSGGQGPVGYTFGSGTRLTVV.

The rearrangement links TRBV6-4 to TRBJ2-2, with 9 bases aligning to TRBD2. Trimming removed 4 bases from V and 7 bases from J; junction bases left unmatched: 4. CDR3 length: 14 residues. The germline V gene encodes CDR1 MRHNA and CDR2 SNTAGT. The DNA for the CDR3 is TGTGCCAGCAGTGTAGCGGGAGAGATCGGGGAGCTGTTTTTT. It yields the protein CASSVAGEIGELFF.

The genes are TRBV14 and TRBJ2-7; possibly TRBD1 for D (5 bases). CDR1 and CDR2 (germline): SGHDN, FVKESK. This CDR3 has 13 residues. V was trimmed by 0 bases and J by 7 bases, leaving 10 bases between them. CDR3 DNA: TGTGCCAGCAGCCAAGATCTGGGGCGAGAGCAGTACTTC. It yields the protein CASSQDLGREQYF.

The chain uses TRBV9 and TRBJ2-2; D possibly corresponds to TRBD1 (5 bases). V gave up 1 base and J gave up 1 base, with 14 bases separating them. The CDR3 sequence is 17 residues long. Germline CDR1 reads SGDLS; CDR2 reads YYNGEE. CDR3 region: CASSVRLHTGNTGELFF. CDR3 coding DNA: TGTGCCAGCAGCGTACGACTCCACACAGGGAACACCGGGGAGCTGTTTTTT.

By sample share, this clonotype is medium-sized. The J gene is TRBJ2-1, the V gene TRBV5-1; TRBD1 matches 9 bases. Germline-derived CDR1 and CDR2 are SGHRS and YFSETQ. The junction had 8 bases not matched to a gene; V was cut back by 6 bases and J by 4 bases. The CDR3 spans 15 residues. The CDR3 is CASNAPGQGYNEQFF. For the CDR3, the DNA is TGCGCCAGCAACGCGCCGGGACAGGGTTACAATGAGCAGTTCTTC.